What follows are 12 T cell receptor beta chains derived from one specimen sequenced in a study of early T cells in non-severe SARS-CoV-2 infection listed by TCRdb under 2021. The library was generated by 5' RACE. Sequencing was performed on a NextSeq 500. In TCRdb, the public reads were trimmed at Q25 with fastp and aligned with MiXCR, with productive beta chains retained. For every CDR3 protein sequence, its rows merge into one entry that carries the most common genes and DNA. Across this sample there are roughly 29,000 distinct CDR3 sequences, with around 5.8% seen only once. The ten largest clones capture under 40% of the sample. Material: whole blood, obtained at baseline. The receptors come from an adult who was a healthcare worker with PCR-confirmed SARS-CoV-2 infection or an uninfected control (not recorded which).

This clonotype was detected ten times or more. The gene calls are TRBV9 and TRBJ1-1; the D is unclear. Trimming left V 2 bases short and J 1 base short, with 6 bases between. CDR1 and CDR2 (germline): SGDLS, YYNGEE. The CDR3 is 13 residues long. CDR3: CASSVTGNTEAFF. The CDR3 DNA reads TGTGCCAGCAGCGTTACGGGGAACACTGAAGCTTTCTTT.

As to this clonotype: A much larger clone lies a single base off, so this may be a read error. CDR3 sequence reads: CANSLGTGREQYF. The DNA for the CDR3 is TGTGCCAACAGCCTAGGGACAGGGCGAGAGCAGTACTTC. The V gene is TRBV6-5, the J gene TRBJ2-7; 9 bases fit TRBD1. V trimming: 10 bases; J trimming: 7 bases; junction bases outside the gene matches: 11. The CDR3 has 13 residues. Germline CDR1 MNHEY, CDR2 SVGAGI.

The sample holds many counts of this clonotype. The chain joins TRBV9 to TRBJ1-2; 8 bases match TRBD1. After removal of 3 bases from V and 4 bases from J, the junction contained 8 bases not matched to a gene. Germline V gives CDR1 SGDLS, CDR2 YYNGEE. This CDR3 is built from 15 residues. For the CDR3, the DNA is TGTGCCAGCAGCGCGGGACAGGCTCGAAGCTATGGCTACACCTTC. Translation gives CASSAGQARSYGYTF.

This clonotype was detected many times. V is TRBV5-4 and J is TRBJ1-2; perhaps TRBD1 as D (6 bases). This CDR3 has 13 amino acids. Germline V gene sequence: CDR1 SGHNT, CDR2 YYREEE (reference sequence). The V end was cut by 1 base, the J end by 8 bases, with 12 bases between. CDR3 DNA sequence: TGTGCCAGCAGCTTGCCCGACAGGTTCGGCTACACCTTC. Amino acids: CASSLPDRFGYTF.

In this sample, this clonotype turned up many times. The chain employs TRBV7-9 and TRBJ1-1; possibly TRBD1 for D (5 bases). CDR3 size: 13 residues. Between the trimmed V and J ends, which lost 10 bases and 0 bases, there was a span of 12 bases. Germline V CDR1 and CDR2: SEHNR, FQNEAQ (reference sequence). The CDR3, as DNA: TGTGCCACCCGTGGGGCCCTGAACACTGAAGCTTTCTTT. Translation: CATRGALNTEAFF.

This clonotype came up a few times. The chain carries TRBV2 and TRBJ2-7; D gene uncertain. CDR1 is SNHLY, CDR2 FYNNEI, per germline. This CDR3 region has 11 residues. The germline V and J ends were trimmed by 6 bases and 3 bases, with 6 bases remaining between them. The CDR3 loop is CASSRNYEQYF. The CDR3 DNA reads as TGTGCCAGCAGCCGAAACTACGAGCAGTACTTC.

In this sample, this clonotype turned up many times. J is TRBJ2-2 and V is TRBV7-2; D remains ambiguous. Germline V gene lookup returns CDR1 SGHTA and CDR2 FQGNSA. This CDR3 is built from 12 residues. Trimming pared 9 bases from V and 4 bases from J, leaving 9 bases between. CDR3 sequence (DNA): TGTGCCAGGGACGCCCCCACCGGGGAGCTGTTTTTT. Protein sequence: CARDAPTGELFF.

This clonotype came up many times. V and J are TRBV14 and TRBJ2-3, with 10 bases matching TRBD2. The CDR3 contains 19 residues. J was trimmed by 2 bases and V by 4 bases; bases with no gene match: 15. Per the germline V gene, CDR1 is SGHDN and CDR2 is FVKESK. The CDR3 nucleotides are TGTGCCAGCAGCCCCATTAGCGGGGGGAGCGGTTCCATCACAGATACGCAGTATTTT. Protein product: CASSPISGGSGSITDTQYF.

This clonotype was observed many times. V and J are TRBV18 and TRBJ2-5, with a weak D call TRBD2 (6 bases). Trimming shortened V by 3 bases and J by 3 bases, and 8 bases separated the two germline ends. CDR1 KGHSH and CDR2 LQKENI come from the germline V gene. This CDR3 spans 13 amino acids. The CDR3 sequence is CASSPWGEETQYF. CDR3 bases: TGTGCCAGCTCACCCTGGGGGGAAGAGACCCAGTACTTC.

This clonotype has ten or more counts. V gene TRBV19 combines with J gene TRBJ2-5; no clear D. The CDR3 has 12 amino acids. Germline-derived CDR1 and CDR2 are LNHDA and SQIVND (reference sequence). Trimming shortened V by 5 bases and J by 4 bases, and 8 bases separated the two germline ends. CDR3 DNA: TGTGCCAGTAGTCTGGGTAGAGAGACCCAGTACTTC. Encoded protein: CASSLGRETQYF.

This clonotype was recorded many times. V gene TRBV18 combines with J gene TRBJ2-7, with D possibly matching TRBD1 (5 bases). Trimming left V 8 bases short and J 3 bases short, with 17 bases between. CDR3 size: 14 residues. Germline CDR1 reads KGHSH; CDR2 reads LQKENI. CDR3: CASPHRRPNYEQYF. The CDR3 coding sequence is TGTGCCAGCCCCCACAGGAGACCCAACTACGAGCAGTACTTC.

This clonotype was counted ten times or more. The chain combines TRBV5-1 with TRBJ2-7, with TRBD2 matching over 9 bases. This CDR3 has 14 amino acids. With 4 bases clipped from V and 4 bases from J, the junction kept 6 bases outside the gene matches. Germline V lookup: CDR1 SGHRS, CDR2 YFSETQ. The CDR3 region is CASSRASGTYEQYF. The CDR3 nucleotides read TGCGCCAGCAGCCGTGCTAGCGGGACTTACGAGCAGTACTTC.